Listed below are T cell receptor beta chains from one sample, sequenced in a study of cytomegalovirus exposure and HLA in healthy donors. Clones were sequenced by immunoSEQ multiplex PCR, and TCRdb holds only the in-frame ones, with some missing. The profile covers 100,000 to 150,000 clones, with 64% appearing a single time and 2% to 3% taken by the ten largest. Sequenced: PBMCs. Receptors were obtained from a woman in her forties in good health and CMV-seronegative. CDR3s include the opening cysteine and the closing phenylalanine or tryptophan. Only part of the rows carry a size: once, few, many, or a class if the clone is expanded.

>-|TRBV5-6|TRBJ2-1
CASSLYRGNEQFF
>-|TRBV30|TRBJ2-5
CAWNGPTLSETQYF
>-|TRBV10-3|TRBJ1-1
CAISESLGQGNTEAFF
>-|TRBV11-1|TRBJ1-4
CASSLETGASTNEKLFF
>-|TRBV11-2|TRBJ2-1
CASSSLASEYYNEQFF
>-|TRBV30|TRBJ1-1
CAWRTTINRGKVNTEAFF
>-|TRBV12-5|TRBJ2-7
CASGLVQGTGVSYEQYF
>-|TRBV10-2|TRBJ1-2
CASKEGRLGLTGYTF
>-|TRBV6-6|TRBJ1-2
CASSPQGVYGYTF
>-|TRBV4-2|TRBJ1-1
CASSHSGTNTEAFF
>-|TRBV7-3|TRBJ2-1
CASSLTSAVYNEQFF
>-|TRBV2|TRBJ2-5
CASNRMQVQETQYF
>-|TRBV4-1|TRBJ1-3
CASSPSRPEGVTIYF
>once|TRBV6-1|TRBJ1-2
CAISRSLDYGYTF